Listed below are T cell receptor beta chains from one sample, sequenced in a study of cytomegalovirus exposure and HLA in healthy donors. This table comes from immunoSEQ multiplex PCR, and its TCRdb copy is limited to in-frame clones, with some not included. The sample consists of 150,000 to 200,000 clones, about 62% of them appearing once. Input material: PBMCs. The receptor set was obtained from a man aged 35-49 years in good health and CMV-seronegative. The CDR3 runs from the conserved cysteine through the conserved F or W. D genes are given only for firm matches. Some rows mark clone size as missing; the rest say once, few, many or name a class of expanded clone.

d_gene: TRBD1
v_gene: TRBV7-2
abundance: .
j_gene: TRBJ1-1
CDR3aa: CASSPKTGGNTEAFF
CDR3nt: TGTGCCAGCAGCCCGAAGACAGGGGGGAACACTGAAGCTTTCTTT

d_gene: .
v_gene: TRBV6-1
abundance: .
j_gene: TRBJ2-7
CDR3aa: CASSDPSYEQYF
CDR3nt: TGTGCCAGCAGTGACCCTTCCTACGAGCAGTACTTC

d_gene: .
v_gene: TRBV5-6
abundance: .
j_gene: TRBJ2-6
CDR3aa: CASSAAAGLSGANVLTF
CDR3nt: TGTGCCAGCAGCGCCGCGGCAGGGCTCTCTGGGGCCAACGTCCTGACTTTC

d_gene: .
v_gene: TRBV20-1
abundance: .
j_gene: TRBJ2-2
CDR3aa: CSASTGELFF
CDR3nt: TGCAGTGCCAGCACCGGGGAGCTGTTTTTT

d_gene: .
v_gene: TRBV28
abundance: few
j_gene: TRBJ1-5
CDR3aa: CASSLFGENYSNQPQHF
CDR3nt: TGTGCCAGCAGTTTATTCGGGGAGAATTATAGCAATCAGCCCCAGCATTTT

d_gene: .
v_gene: TRBV10-2
abundance: .
j_gene: TRBJ2-7
CDR3aa: CASSAGHFSYEQYF
CDR3nt: TGCGCCAGCAGTGCGGGACACTTCTCCTACGAGCAGTACTTC

d_gene: .
v_gene: TRBV9
abundance: .
j_gene: TRBJ2-5
CDR3aa: CASSVGQVETQYF
CDR3nt: TGTGCCAGCAGCGTAGGCCAGGTAGAGACCCAGTACTTC

d_gene: TRBD1
v_gene: TRBV28
abundance: few
j_gene: TRBJ1-2
CDR3aa: CASTKDSGGGYTF
CDR3nt: TGTGCCAGCACCAAAGACTCAGGGGGCGGCTACACCTTC

d_gene: .
v_gene: TRBV9
abundance: .
j_gene: TRBJ2-7
CDR3aa: CASSVSGQPYEQYF
CDR3nt: TGTGCCAGCAGCGTCTCTGGACAGCCCTACGAGCAGTACTTC

d_gene: .
v_gene: TRBV30
abundance: .
j_gene: TRBJ1-5
CDR3aa: CAWGGTFGQPQHF
CDR3nt: TGTGCCTGGGGAGGGACTTTTGGTCAGCCCCAGCATTTT

d_gene: TRBD1
v_gene: TRBV5-1
abundance: .
j_gene: TRBJ2-1
CDR3aa: CASSLPAPTSPQGSYNEQFF
CDR3nt: TGCGCCAGCAGCTTGCCCGCGCCCACAAGTCCACAGGGGTCCTACAATGAGCAGTTCTTC

d_gene: TRBD2
v_gene: TRBV25-1
abundance: .
j_gene: TRBJ2-7
CDR3aa: CASEWGGLAGIEQYF
CDR3nt: TGTGCCAGCGAGTGGGGGGGACTAGCGGGGATCGAGCAGTACTTC

d_gene: TRBD1
v_gene: TRBV5-1
abundance: .
j_gene: TRBJ1-4
CDR3aa: CANSLDGARQGTEKLFF
CDR3nt: TGCGCCAACAGCTTGGACGGGGCGAGACAGGGGACGGAAAAACTGTTTTTT

d_gene: .
v_gene: TRBV28
abundance: .
j_gene: TRBJ2-3
CDR3aa: CASTEDTTSTDTQYF
CDR3nt: TGTGCCAGCACCGAGGATACTACTAGCACAGATACGCAGTATTTT

d_gene: TRBD1
v_gene: TRBV7-9
abundance: once
j_gene: TRBJ1-1
CDR3aa: CASSPTGTWTEAFF
CDR3nt: TGTGCCAGCAGCCCGACAGGGACGTGGACTGAAGCTTTCTTT

d_gene: TRBD2
v_gene: TRBV18
abundance: .
j_gene: TRBJ2-5
CDR3aa: CASSRTSGGPYQETQYF
CDR3nt: TGTGCCAGCTCACGGACTAGCGGGGGACCGTACCAAGAGACCCAGTACTTC

d_gene: TRBD2
v_gene: TRBV7-9
abundance: once
j_gene: TRBJ2-5
CDR3aa: CSSSERGTSGKGYF
CDR3nt: TGTTCCAGCAGCGAGAGGGGGACTAGCGGGAAGGGGTACTTC

d_gene: TRBD2
v_gene: TRBV18
abundance: .
j_gene: TRBJ2-4
CDR3aa: CASSPQAGGGAKNIQYF
CDR3nt: TGTGCCAGCTCACCACAAGCGGGAGGAGGGGCCAAAAACATTCAGTACTTC

d_gene: .
v_gene: TRBV11-2
abundance: .
j_gene: TRBJ2-2
CDR3aa: CASSLVVTGELFF
CDR3nt: TGTGCCAGCAGCTTAGTAGTAACCGGGGAGCTGTTTTTT

d_gene: TRBD1
v_gene: TRBV9
abundance: .
j_gene: TRBJ1-2
CDR3aa: CASSVATGAPYGYTF
CDR3nt: TGTGCCAGCAGCGTAGCTACAGGGGCCCCCTATGGCTACACCTTC

d_gene: .
v_gene: TRBV11-3
abundance: .
j_gene: TRBJ2-3
CDR3aa: CASSLGRTSTDTQYF
CDR3nt: TGTGCCAGCAGCTTGGGGCGGACCAGCACAGATACGCAGTATTTT

d_gene: .
v_gene: TRBV30
abundance: .
j_gene: TRBJ2-7
CDR3aa: CAWDSGVDLKYEQYF
CDR3nt: TGTGCCTGGGATTCGGGGGTCGACTTAAAGTACGAGCAGTACTTC

d_gene: TRBD2
v_gene: TRBV6-5
abundance: .
j_gene: TRBJ2-5
CDR3aa: CASSSSGAQETQYF
CDR3nt: TGTGCCAGCAGTTCGAGCGGGGCACAAGAGACCCAGTACTTC

d_gene: .
v_gene: TRBV11-2
abundance: .
j_gene: TRBJ2-1
CDR3aa: CASSFRRGLGGNEQFF
CDR3nt: TGTGCCAGCAGCTTCCGCCGGGGACTTGGGGGGAATGAGCAGTTCTTC

d_gene: .
v_gene: TRBV10-3
abundance: few
j_gene: TRBJ1-1
CDR3aa: CAISETLGMGGITEAFF
CDR3nt: TGTGCCATCAGTGAGACCCTGGGTATGGGAGGGATAACTGAAGCTTTCTTT

d_gene: TRBD1
v_gene: TRBV2
abundance: .
j_gene: TRBJ1-1
CDR3aa: CASGRDRAGTEAFF
CDR3nt: TGTGCCAGCGGGAGGGACAGGGCCGGCACTGAAGCTTTCTTT

d_gene: .
v_gene: TRBV7-2
abundance: .
j_gene: TRBJ1-1
CDR3aa: CASSLHPQQGLTEAFF
CDR3nt: TGTGCCAGCAGCTTACACCCCCAACAGGGATTAACTGAAGCTTTCTTT

d_gene: .
v_gene: TRBV4-3
abundance: .
j_gene: TRBJ2-5
CDR3aa: CASSQDVAEQETQYF
CDR3nt: TGCGCCAGCAGCCAAGATGTGGCAGAACAAGAGACCCAGTACTTC

d_gene: .
v_gene: TRBV5-1
abundance: .
j_gene: TRBJ2-5
CDR3aa: CASSLGSGLETQYF
CDR3nt: TGCGCCAGCAGCTTGGGGTCAGGGCTAGAGACCCAGTACTTC

d_gene: .
v_gene: TRBV2
abundance: .
j_gene: TRBJ1-2
CDR3aa: CASRNQGNYGYTF
CDR3nt: TGTGCCAGCAGAAATCAGGGGAACTATGGCTACACCTTC

d_gene: .
v_gene: TRBV7-2
abundance: .
j_gene: TRBJ2-2
CDR3aa: CATTKGVFRTGELFF
CDR3nt: TGTGCCACGACCAAGGGGGTTTTTAGAACCGGGGAGCTGTTTTTT

d_gene: .
v_gene: TRBV9
abundance: .
j_gene: TRBJ1-5
CDR3aa: CASSTGKPQHF
CDR3nt: TGTGCCAGCAGCACCGGGAAGCCCCAGCATTTT

d_gene: TRBD1
v_gene: TRBV27
abundance: .
j_gene: TRBJ2-7
CDR3aa: CASSFSRGYEQYF
CDR3nt: TGTGCCAGCAGTTTTTCCAGGGGGTACGAGCAGTACTTC

d_gene: .
v_gene: TRBV5-1
abundance: .
j_gene: TRBJ2-3
CDR3aa: CASSSRRASYDTQYF
CDR3nt: TGCGCCAGCAGCTCTCGGCGGGCATCATACGATACGCAGTATTTT

d_gene: TRBD1
v_gene: TRBV7-2
abundance: .
j_gene: TRBJ1-2
CDR3aa: CASSILVTGNGYTF
CDR3nt: TGTGCCAGCAGCATCCTTGTGACAGGGAATGGCTACACCTTC

d_gene: TRBD2
v_gene: TRBV29-1
abundance: few
j_gene: TRBJ2-2
CDR3aa: CSAERESDGELFF
CDR3nt: TGCAGCGCCGAGCGGGAGTCGGACGGGGAGCTGTTTTTT

d_gene: .
v_gene: TRBV29-1
abundance: .
j_gene: TRBJ2-1
CDR3aa: CSVGAGIGNEQFF
CDR3nt: TGCAGCGTTGGTGCAGGGATTGGTAATGAGCAGTTCTTC

d_gene: .
v_gene: TRBV5-4
abundance: .
j_gene: TRBJ2-5
CDR3aa: CASSLHRTQETQYF
CDR3nt: TGTGCCAGCAGCTTGCACAGGACACAAGAGACCCAGTACTTC

d_gene: .
v_gene: TRBV5-1
abundance: .
j_gene: TRBJ2-5
CDR3aa: CASSLAGSAETQYF
CDR3nt: TGCGCCAGCAGCTTGGCAGGTTCCGCCGAGACCCAGTACTTC

d_gene: TRBD2
v_gene: TRBV7-2
abundance: few
j_gene: TRBJ2-5
CDR3aa: CASSLVGQAGGLSSETQYF
CDR3nt: TGTGCCAGCAGCTTAGTTGGCCAAGCGGGGGGGCTCTCTAGCGAGACCCAGTACTTC